A selection of T cell receptor beta chains follows, all from one sample in a study of CD8 T cells in ankylosing spondylitis. TCRdb passed the 5' RACE reads through MiXCR, listing each CDR3 protein once. The data show 750,000 to 850,000 distinct CDR3 sequences, with roughly 10% seen just once and about 0.49% held by the top ten. The material sequenced was blood, either unsorted or a sorted T cell fraction (not recorded which). The receptors stem from a male donor with ankylosing spondylitis. The CDR3 runs from the conserved cysteine through the conserved F or W.

J: TRBJ1-1; V: TRBV5-1; CDR3: CASSTFDTNTEAFF
J: TRBJ1-2; V: TRBV5-1; CDR3: CASSTGQGTYGYTF
J: TRBJ2-7; V: TRBV12-3/TRBV12-4; CDR3: CAFSFVDRVSGGNSYEQYF
J: TRBJ2-4; V: TRBV6-2/TRBV6-3; CDR3: CASSYLGGVGNIQYF
J: TRBJ2-2; V: TRBV15; CDR3: CATSDNLETGELFF
J: TRBJ2-1; V: TRBV4-2; CDR3: CASSQVSTGLAGVRQFF
J: TRBJ2-5; V: TRBV5-1; CDR3: CASSLEWKTQYF
J: TRBJ1-4; V: TRBV12-3/TRBV12-4; CDR3: CASTRGLNEKLFF
J: TRBJ2-7; V: TRBV5-1; CDR3: CASSEGQGPYEQYF
J: TRBJ2-1; V: TRBV5-1; CDR3: CASSLVNPNYNEQFF
J: TRBJ2-1; V: TRBV20-1; CDR3: CSATGPNEQFF
J: TRBJ1-2; V: TRBV7-9; CDR3: CASSLRWGYTF
J: TRBJ2-7; V: TRBV28; CDR3: CASRGHSLGEQYF
J: TRBJ1-1; V: TRBV7-2; CDR3: CASSLTGPSAAFF
J: TRBJ2-7; V: TRBV2; CDR3: CASGGQGATEQYF
J: TRBJ2-1; V: TRBV7-9; CDR3: CASSFLVLGGIDEQFF
J: TRBJ2-7; V: TRBV20-1; CDR3: CSSKAGVTPREQYF
J: TRBJ2-7; V: TRBV7-9; CDR3: CASHTGAYEQYF
J: TRBJ2-2; V: TRBV20-1; CDR3: CSARDPLEGTGELFF
J: TRBJ2-7; V: TRBV4-2; CDR3: CASSQGAREQYF
J: TRBJ2-1; V: TRBV30; CDR3: CAWSVQGGDEQFF
J: TRBJ1-1; V: TRBV5-1; CDR3: CASSLELGRNTEAFF
J: TRBJ1-2; V: TRBV7-9; CDR3: CASSLQGASNGYTF
J: TRBJ1-1; V: TRBV6-2/TRBV6-3; CDR3: CASSSRRGQNTEAFF
J: TRBJ2-3; V: TRBV12-5; CDR3: CASGTPLTDTQYF
J: TRBJ2-6; V: TRBV4-3; CDR3: CASSQDEVGTGANVLTF
J: TRBJ2-5; V: TRBV7-6; CDR3: CASSPRLAGFQETQYF
J: TRBJ1-5; V: TRBV20-1; CDR3: CSARDNLLSNQPQHF
J: TRBJ2-5; V: TRBV20-1; CDR3: CSAVRQRLGETQYF
J: TRBJ2-1; V: TRBV5-1; CDR3: CASRNLAGVGAHEQFF
J: TRBJ2-4; V: TRBV19; CDR3: CASRLAGGPGNIQYF